This is a list of T cell receptor beta chains from one sample in a study of memory CD4+ T cells and cytomegalovirus serostatus. The table came from immunoSEQ multiplex PCR; TCRdb's copy has only in-frame clones and leaves some out. The sample consists of over 40,000 clones, about 79% of them appearing once. The source material was memory CD4+ T cells from blood. The receptors derive from an adult in good health and CMV-seronegative. The CDR3 runs from the conserved cysteine through the conserved F or W. The order of the fields is clone size, D gene, J gene, V gene, CDR3 protein, CDR3 DNA. A D gene is named only where the DNA matches it firmly. A clone size is listed for some rows: how often the clone was seen (once, few, many), or a class if it is expanded.

clone size: -; D gene: -; J gene: TRBJ2-2; V gene: TRBV5-1; CDR3 protein: CASSLSGAPETGELFF; CDR3 DNA: TGCGCCAGCAGCTTGTCCGGGGCCCCAGAGACCGGGGAGCTGTTTTTT
clone size: few; D gene: TRBD1; J gene: TRBJ1-5; V gene: TRBV6-6; CDR3 protein: CASSSRQGRNQPQHF; CDR3 DNA: TGTGCCAGCAGTAGCCGACAGGGTCGGAATCAGCCCCAGCATTTT
clone size: -; D gene: -; J gene: TRBJ2-1; V gene: TRBV7-8; CDR3 protein: CASSLRKTGQNNEQFF; CDR3 DNA: TGTGCCAGCAGCTTGAGGAAAACGGGCCAAAACAATGAGCAGTTCTTC
clone size: few; D gene: TRBD2; J gene: TRBJ2-2; V gene: TRBV30; CDR3 protein: CAWGHGTSGAIGELFF; CDR3 DNA: TGTGCCTGGGGACATGGGACTAGCGGGGCCATCGGGGAGCTGTTTTTT
clone size: -; D gene: TRBD1; J gene: TRBJ1-3; V gene: TRBV5-5; CDR3 protein: CASSGTGGDTIYF; CDR3 DNA: TGTGCCAGCAGCGGGACAGGGGGGGACACCATATATTTT
clone size: -; D gene: -; J gene: TRBJ1-4; V gene: TRBV7-9; CDR3 protein: CASSLAAGHTTLGKLFF; CDR3 DNA: TGTGCCAGCAGCCTCGCGGCGGGACACACCACGCTGGGAAAACTGTTTTTT
clone size: -; D gene: -; J gene: TRBJ1-5; V gene: TRBV6-1; CDR3 protein: CASSEGERQPQHF; CDR3 DNA: TGTGCCAGCAGTGAGGGGGAAAGGCAGCCCCAGCATTTT
clone size: -; D gene: -; J gene: TRBJ2-7; V gene: TRBV28; CDR3 protein: CASSLVTTFYEQYF; CDR3 DNA: TGTGCCAGCAGTTTGGTCACCACCTTCTACGAGCAGTACTTC
clone size: -; D gene: -; J gene: TRBJ2-5; V gene: TRBV5-1; CDR3 protein: CASSLTLQETQYF; CDR3 DNA: TGCGCCAGCAGCTTGACATTACAAGAGACCCAGTACTTC
clone size: few; D gene: TRBD1; J gene: TRBJ1-3; V gene: TRBV5-1; CDR3 protein: CASSTAGTAGNTIYF; CDR3 DNA: TGCGCCAGCAGCACAGCCGGGACAGCTGGAAACACCATATATTTT
clone size: few; D gene: -; J gene: TRBJ1-2; V gene: TRBV5-5; CDR3 protein: CASSLGGGYGYTF; CDR3 DNA: TGTGCCAGCAGCTTGGGGGGTGGCTATGGCTACACCTTC
clone size: -; D gene: -; J gene: TRBJ1-1; V gene: TRBV16; CDR3 protein: CASSQLQGNTEAFF; CDR3 DNA: TGTGCCAGCAGCCAATTACAGGGGAACACTGAAGCTTTCTTT
clone size: -; D gene: -; J gene: TRBJ2-1; V gene: TRBV5-4; CDR3 protein: CASSFRTDSYNEQFF; CDR3 DNA: TGTGCCAGCAGCTTTCGTACAGATTCTTACAATGAGCAGTTCTTC
clone size: -; D gene: -; J gene: TRBJ2-4; V gene: TRBV29-1; CDR3 protein: CSALDLAKNIQYF; CDR3 DNA: TGCAGCGCGCTCGATTTAGCCAAAAACATTCAGTACTTC
clone size: -; D gene: -; J gene: TRBJ2-7; V gene: TRBV6-6; CDR3 protein: CASSGQNYEQYF; CDR3 DNA: TGTGCCAGCAGCGGACAGAACTACGAGCAGTACTTC
clone size: -; D gene: -; J gene: TRBJ1-1; V gene: TRBV19; CDR3 protein: CASKEARSEAFF; CDR3 DNA: TGTGCCAGTAAGGAGGCAAGGTCTGAAGCTTTCTTT
clone size: -; D gene: -; J gene: TRBJ2-5; V gene: TRBV5-6; CDR3 protein: CASSQGSGQGKETQYF; CDR3 DNA: TGTGCCAGCAGCCAGGGTTCAGGGCAGGGTAAGGAGACCCAGTACTTC
clone size: -; D gene: -; J gene: TRBJ2-5; V gene: TRBV18; CDR3 protein: CASSPQDETQYF; CDR3 DNA: TGTGCCAGCTCACCACAAGATGAGACCCAGTACTTC
clone size: -; D gene: TRBD1; J gene: TRBJ2-1; V gene: TRBV28; CDR3 protein: CASRASGTGYNEQFF; CDR3 DNA: TGTGCCAGCAGGGCAAGCGGGACAGGGTACAATGAGCAGTTCTTC
clone size: -; D gene: -; J gene: TRBJ2-7; V gene: TRBV5-6; CDR3 protein: CASSFGYSETSYEQYF; CDR3 DNA: TGTGCCAGCAGCTTTGGGTATTCCGAGACTTCCTACGAGCAGTACTTC
clone size: -; D gene: -; J gene: TRBJ2-1; V gene: TRBV13; CDR3 protein: CASSQDRQTEQFF; CDR3 DNA: TGTGCCAGCTCCCAGGACAGACAAACTGAGCAGTTCTTC
clone size: -; D gene: -; J gene: TRBJ2-1; V gene: TRBV11-2; CDR3 protein: CASRRDHYNEQFF; CDR3 DNA: TGTGCCAGCAGACGGGATCATTACAATGAGCAGTTCTTC
clone size: -; D gene: TRBD1; J gene: TRBJ1-2; V gene: TRBV4-1; CDR3 protein: CASSQDRGQDSYGYTF; CDR3 DNA: TGCGCCAGCAGCCAAGATCGAGGACAGGACTCCTATGGCTACACCTTC
clone size: -; D gene: -; J gene: TRBJ2-1; V gene: TRBV7-2; CDR3 protein: CASSVGRSINEQFF; CDR3 DNA: TGTGCCAGCAGCGTTGGCCGCTCGATCAATGAGCAGTTCTTC
clone size: -; D gene: TRBD1; J gene: TRBJ2-7; V gene: TRBV19; CDR3 protein: CASRKGQGAYEQYF; CDR3 DNA: TGTGCCAGTAGGAAAGGACAGGGGGCTTACGAGCAGTACTTC
clone size: -; D gene: -; J gene: TRBJ2-5; V gene: TRBV9; CDR3 protein: CASSVVGSGTETQYF; CDR3 DNA: TGTGCCAGCAGCGTAGTCGGCAGTGGGACAGAGACCCAGTACTTC
clone size: -; D gene: -; J gene: TRBJ2-3; V gene: TRBV28; CDR3 protein: CASSTYTDTQYF; CDR3 DNA: TGTGCCAGCAGTACATACACAGATACGCAGTATTTT
clone size: -; D gene: -; J gene: TRBJ1-3; V gene: TRBV7-9; CDR3 protein: CASSRPGRNTIYF; CDR3 DNA: TGTGCCAGCAGCCGCCCGGGCCGAAACACCATATATTTT
clone size: -; D gene: -; J gene: TRBJ1-2; V gene: TRBV9; CDR3 protein: CASSGGTDYGYTF; CDR3 DNA: TGTGCCAGCAGCGGGGGGACGGACTATGGCTACACCTTC
clone size: once; D gene: -; J gene: TRBJ2-4; V gene: TRBV28; CDR3 protein: CASSSGLQNIQYF; CDR3 DNA: TGTGCCAGCAGCTCGGGGCTTCAAAACATTCAGTACTTC
clone size: few; D gene: -; J gene: TRBJ2-2; V gene: TRBV7-2; CDR3 protein: CASSLREPTGELFF; CDR3 DNA: TGTGCCAGCAGCTTACGGGAACCCACCGGGGAGCTGTTTTTT
clone size: -; D gene: -; J gene: TRBJ1-4; V gene: TRBV25-1; CDR3 protein: CASSRQENEKLFF; CDR3 DNA: TGTGCCAGCAGCCGACAGGAGAATGAAAAACTGTTTTTT
clone size: -; D gene: TRBD2; J gene: TRBJ2-1; V gene: TRBV4-1; CDR3 protein: CASSQGLAGGPESQQFF; CDR3 DNA: TGCGCCAGCAGCCAGGGACTAGCGGGGGGCCCCGAGAGCCAGCAGTTCTTC
clone size: -; D gene: TRBD2; J gene: TRBJ2-1; V gene: TRBV7-8; CDR3 protein: CASSPTRGGAHNEQFF; CDR3 DNA: TGTGCCAGCAGCCCAACACGCGGGGGGGCCCACAATGAGCAGTTCTTC
clone size: -; D gene: TRBD1; J gene: TRBJ1-1; V gene: TRBV18; CDR3 protein: CASRPPTGENTEAFF; CDR3 DNA: TGTGCCAGCCGTCCGCCGACAGGGGAGAACACTGAAGCTTTCTTT
clone size: -; D gene: -; J gene: TRBJ1-6; V gene: TRBV10-2; CDR3 protein: CASSGFAGDSPLHF; CDR3 DNA: TGCGCCAGCAGTGGGTTCGCAGGGGATTCACCCCTCCACTTT
clone size: -; D gene: TRBD1; J gene: TRBJ1-5; V gene: TRBV19; CDR3 protein: CASTPTRDRAKQPQHF; CDR3 DNA: TGTGCCAGTACTCCGACCCGGGACAGGGCTAAGCAGCCCCAGCATTTT
clone size: -; D gene: -; J gene: TRBJ1-4; V gene: TRBV6-1; CDR3 protein: CASRAYRIHNEKLFF; CDR3 DNA: TGTGCCAGCAGGGCCTACAGGATCCATAATGAAAAACTGTTTTTT
clone size: once; D gene: -; J gene: TRBJ2-2; V gene: TRBV7-6; CDR3 protein: CASSFQDSGTGELFF; CDR3 DNA: TGTGCCAGCAGCTTCCAAGATTCGGGCACCGGGGAGCTGTTTTTT
clone size: medium-sized; D gene: TRBD1; J gene: TRBJ2-1; V gene: TRBV5-1; CDR3 protein: CASSLGTGEYNEQFF; CDR3 DNA: TGCGCCAGCAGCTTAGGGACAGGGGAATACAATGAGCAGTTCTTC
clone size: -; D gene: TRBD1; J gene: TRBJ1-5; V gene: TRBV27; CDR3 protein: CASSLYRGQPQHF; CDR3 DNA: TGTGCCAGCAGTTTGTACAGGGGACAGCCCCAGCATTTT
clone size: -; D gene: -; J gene: TRBJ1-5; V gene: TRBV7-8; CDR3 protein: CASSLESPVYSNQPQHF; CDR3 DNA: TGTGCCAGCAGCTTAGAGTCACCCGTCTATAGCAATCAGCCCCAGCATTTT
clone size: once; D gene: -; J gene: TRBJ1-5; V gene: TRBV27; CDR3 protein: CASSFTPSTSPQPQHF; CDR3 DNA: TGTGCCAGCAGTTTTACCCCTTCGACAAGCCCTCAGCCCCAGCATTTT
clone size: -; D gene: -; J gene: TRBJ2-5; V gene: TRBV6-5; CDR3 protein: CASSYNGVVGTQYF; CDR3 DNA: TGTGCCAGCAGTTACAATGGGGTAGTGGGGACCCAGTACTTC
clone size: -; D gene: -; J gene: TRBJ1-4; V gene: TRBV7-6; CDR3 protein: CASSPSDSNNEKLFF; CDR3 DNA: TGTGCCAGCAGCCCGTCGGACAGCAACAATGAAAAACTGTTTTTT
clone size: -; D gene: TRBD1; J gene: TRBJ2-2; V gene: TRBV10-3; CDR3 protein: CAISGNSGGRAGELFF; CDR3 DNA: TGTGCCATCAGTGGGAATTCAGGGGGACGGGCCGGGGAGCTGTTTTTT
clone size: -; D gene: TRBD1; J gene: TRBJ1-1; V gene: TRBV5-6; CDR3 protein: CASSTGGVGAFF; CDR3 DNA: TGTGCCAGCAGCACAGGGGGCGTGGGAGCTTTCTTT
clone size: -; D gene: TRBD1; J gene: TRBJ1-2; V gene: TRBV28; CDR3 protein: CASSLTGTALSYGYTF; CDR3 DNA: TGTGCCAGCAGTCTCACCGGGACAGCTCTTAGCTATGGCTACACCTTC
clone size: -; D gene: -; J gene: TRBJ2-2; V gene: TRBV7-6; CDR3 protein: CASSLVEAYSTGELFF; CDR3 DNA: TGTGCCAGCAGCCTAGTTGAGGCTTATAGCACCGGGGAGCTGTTTTTT
clone size: -; D gene: -; J gene: TRBJ1-2; V gene: TRBV5-1; CDR3 protein: CASSSDFYGYTF; CDR3 DNA: TGCGCCAGCAGCTCCGACTTCTATGGCTACACCTTC
clone size: -; D gene: -; J gene: TRBJ1-1; V gene: TRBV5-1; CDR3 protein: CASSSAQGTGTEAFF; CDR3 DNA: TGCGCCAGCAGCTCGGCACAGGGAACTGGCACTGAAGCTTTCTTT
clone size: -; D gene: -; J gene: TRBJ2-3; V gene: TRBV7-9; CDR3 protein: CASSLAGRASTDTQYF; CDR3 DNA: TGTGCCAGCAGCTTAGCTGGCAGGGCCAGCACAGATACGCAGTATTTT
clone size: -; D gene: -; J gene: TRBJ1-1; V gene: TRBV2; CDR3 protein: CASTEQGRNTEAFF; CDR3 DNA: TGTGCCAGCACTGAGCAGGGCCGGAACACTGAAGCTTTCTTT
clone size: -; D gene: -; J gene: TRBJ1-2; V gene: TRBV27; CDR3 protein: CASRQGSNYGYTF; CDR3 DNA: TGTGCCAGCAGGCAAGGTTCTAACTATGGCTACACCTTC
clone size: -; D gene: -; J gene: TRBJ1-5; V gene: TRBV7-2; CDR3 protein: CASSLATSNQPQHF; CDR3 DNA: TGTGCCAGCAGCTTAGCGACTAGCAATCAGCCCCAGCATTTT
clone size: few; D gene: TRBD2; J gene: TRBJ2-2; V gene: TRBV27; CDR3 protein: CASSLRTRTSGGPTDGELFF; CDR3 DNA: TGTGCCAGCAGTTTACGAACCCGGACTAGCGGGGGCCCCACGGACGGGGAGCTGTTTTTT
clone size: -; D gene: TRBD1; J gene: TRBJ1-4; V gene: TRBV5-1; CDR3 protein: CASSLKQGIEKLFF; CDR3 DNA: TGCGCCAGCAGCTTGAAACAGGGGATTGAAAAACTGTTTTTT
clone size: -; D gene: -; J gene: TRBJ2-2; V gene: TRBV13; CDR3 protein: CASSLGQGAGELFF; CDR3 DNA: TGTGCCAGCAGCTTAGGCCAGGGAGCCGGGGAGCTGTTTTTT
clone size: -; D gene: TRBD1; J gene: TRBJ2-7; V gene: TRBV6-6; CDR3 protein: CASSSPGQGVTEQYF; CDR3 DNA: TGTGCCAGCAGCTCGCCGGGACAGGGGGTTACCGAGCAGTACTTC
clone size: -; D gene: -; J gene: TRBJ1-3; V gene: TRBV18; CDR3 protein: CASSHSGLDSGNTIYF; CDR3 DNA: TGTGCCAGCTCACATTCGGGCCTCGACTCTGGAAACACCATATATTTT